This note documents a single T cell receptor beta chain sequence. TCRdb's copy holds only in-frame clones and misses some; the assay was immunoSEQ multiplex PCR. The sample yields roughly 230,000 clones, 80% to 85% seen once. These data come from a study of blood T cell repertoires in COVID-19. Study-level background: Acute and convalescent COVID-19 samples came from the United States, Italy and Spain. From T cells, B-cell-depleted T cells, or PBMCs came the material, which was cDNA or gDNA.

The V gene's germline CDR1 is LNHDA and CDR2 SQIVND (reference sequence). V dropped 5 bases and J dropped 7; count of bases not matched to a gene: 4. The CDR3 spans 14 residues. The chain carries TRBV19 and TRBJ1-4; 10 positions agree with TRBD1. Material: PBMCs or T cells enriched from blood (not recorded which). This TCR derives from a man in his forties or fifties who had recovered from COVID-19. This chain's CDR3 is CASSSDRGPEKLFF. The CDR3 nucleotides read TGTGCCAGTAGTTCCGACAGGGGGCCTGAAAAACTGTTTTTT.